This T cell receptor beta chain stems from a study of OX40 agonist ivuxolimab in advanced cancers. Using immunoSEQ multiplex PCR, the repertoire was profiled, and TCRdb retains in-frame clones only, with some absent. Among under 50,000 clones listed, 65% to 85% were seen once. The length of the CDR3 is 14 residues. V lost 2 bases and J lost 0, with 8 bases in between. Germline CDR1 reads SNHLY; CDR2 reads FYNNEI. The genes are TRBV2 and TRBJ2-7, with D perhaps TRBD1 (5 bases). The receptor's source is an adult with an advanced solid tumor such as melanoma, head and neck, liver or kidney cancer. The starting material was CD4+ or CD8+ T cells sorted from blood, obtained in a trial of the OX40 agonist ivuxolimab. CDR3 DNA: TGTGCCAGCAGTGAACAGGGAATCTCCTACGAGCAGTACTTC. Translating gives CASSEQGISYEQYF. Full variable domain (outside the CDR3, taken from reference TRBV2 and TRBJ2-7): EPEVTQTPSHQVTQMGQEVILRCVPISNHLYFYWYRQILGQKVEFLVSFYNNEISEKSEIFDDQFSVERPDGSNFTLKIRSTKLEDSAMYFCASSEQGISYEQYFGPGTRLTVT.